These 3 T cell receptor beta chains were sequenced from one sample in a study of Graves' ophthalmopathy and Graves' hyperthyroidism listed by TCRdb under 2018. The reads were generated on an Illumina HiSeq 2000. For repertoire sequencing, TCR beta CDR3 regions were amplified from RNA transcripts. HTBI primers and the Qiagen OneStep RT-PCR kit were used in a first-round RT-PCR, which was followed by a second-round multiplex PCR, size selection and purification. Starting from the raw public reads, TCRdb applied fastp trimming at Q25, assembled clones with MiXCR and retained in-frame beta chains. Identical CDR3 protein sequences are pooled into one entry, listed with their most common genes and DNA. Within this sample are about 370,000 distinct CDR3 sequences, with 17% of them counted one time only. The top ten clones comprise 2.4% of the sample. The source material was peripheral blood. The origin of the receptors is an adult woman with stable Graves' hyperthyroidism.

This clonotype has just a few counts. J is TRBJ2-6 and V is TRBV27, with D unclear. Germline-derived CDR1 and CDR2 are MNHEY and SMNVEV (reference sequence). The CDR3 extends over 14 amino acids. V shed 2 bases and J shed 4 bases, with 6 bases lying between them. Here the CDR3 reads CASSLTYGANVLTF. In DNA, the CDR3 is TGTGCCAGCAGTTTAACTTACGGGGCCAACGTCCTGACTTTC.

This clonotype was recorded at least ten times. The gene calls are TRBV5-1 and TRBJ1-1, with 7 nucleotides matching TRBD1. Germline CDR1 reads SGHRS; CDR2 reads YFSETQ. The CDR3 extends over 12 amino acids. V lost 4 bases, J lost 8 bases, and 5 bases stayed unmatched. Here the CDR3 DNA reads TGCGCCAGCAGCGCGAGACAGGGAGAAGCTTTCTTT. Encoded protein: CASSARQGEAFF. The complete variable domain, with remaining parts taken from reference TRBV5-1 and TRBJ1-1, reads KAGVTQTPRYLIKTRGQQVTLSCSPISGHRSVSWYQQTPGQGLQFLFEYFSETQRNKGNFPGRFSGRQFSNSRSEMNVSTLELGDSALYLCASSARQGEAFFGQGTRLTVV.

In its sample, this clonotype was seen many times. The chain links TRBV6-1 to TRBJ1-1; D is possibly TRBD1 (5 bases). V lost 8 bases, J lost 4 bases, and 14 bases lay in between. Per germline, CDR1 MNHNS and CDR2 SASEGT. The CDR3 sequence is 13 residues long. CDR3: CASGGGVGTEAFF. CDR3 DNA: TGTGCCAGCGGTGGGGGGGTAGGCACTGAAGCTTTCTTT.